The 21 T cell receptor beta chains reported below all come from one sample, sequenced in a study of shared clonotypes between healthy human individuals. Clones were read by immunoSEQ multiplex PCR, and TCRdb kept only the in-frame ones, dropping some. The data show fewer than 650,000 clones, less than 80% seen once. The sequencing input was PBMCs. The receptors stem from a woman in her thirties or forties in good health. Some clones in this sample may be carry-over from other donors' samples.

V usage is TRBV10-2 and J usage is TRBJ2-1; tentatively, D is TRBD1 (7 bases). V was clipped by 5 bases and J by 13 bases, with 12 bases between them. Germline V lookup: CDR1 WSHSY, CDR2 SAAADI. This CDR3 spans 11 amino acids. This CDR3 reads CASSPRGEQFF. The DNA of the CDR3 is TGCGCCAGCAGTCCCAGGGGGGAACAGTTCTTC.

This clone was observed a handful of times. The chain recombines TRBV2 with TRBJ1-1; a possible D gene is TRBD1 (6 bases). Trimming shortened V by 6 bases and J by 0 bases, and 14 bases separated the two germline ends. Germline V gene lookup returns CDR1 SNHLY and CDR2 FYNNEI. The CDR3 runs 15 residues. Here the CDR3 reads CASSFGGALNTEAFF. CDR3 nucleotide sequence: TGTGCCAGCAGCTTCGGGGGCGCCTTGAACACTGAAGCTTTCTTT.

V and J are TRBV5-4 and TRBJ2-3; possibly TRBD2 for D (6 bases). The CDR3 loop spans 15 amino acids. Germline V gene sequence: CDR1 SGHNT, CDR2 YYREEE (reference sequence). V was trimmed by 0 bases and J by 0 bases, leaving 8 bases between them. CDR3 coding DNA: TGTGCCAGCAGCTTGGGCGGGAAGAGCACAGATACGCAGTATTTT. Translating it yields CASSLGGKSTDTQYF.

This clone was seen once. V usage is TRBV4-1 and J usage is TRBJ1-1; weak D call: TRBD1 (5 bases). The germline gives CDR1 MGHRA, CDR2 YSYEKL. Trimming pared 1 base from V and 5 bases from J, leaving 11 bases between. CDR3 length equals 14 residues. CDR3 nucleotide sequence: TGCGCCAGCAGCCAAGTGACGGGGCAGACTGAAGCTTTCTTT. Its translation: CASSQVTGQTEAFF.

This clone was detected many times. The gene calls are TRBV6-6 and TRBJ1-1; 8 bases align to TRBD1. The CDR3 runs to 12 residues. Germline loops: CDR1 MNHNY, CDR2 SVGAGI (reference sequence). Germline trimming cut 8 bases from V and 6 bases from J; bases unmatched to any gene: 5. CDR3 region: CASRQGSAEAFF. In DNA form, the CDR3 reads TGTGCCAGCCGACAGGGGAGCGCTGAAGCTTTCTTT.

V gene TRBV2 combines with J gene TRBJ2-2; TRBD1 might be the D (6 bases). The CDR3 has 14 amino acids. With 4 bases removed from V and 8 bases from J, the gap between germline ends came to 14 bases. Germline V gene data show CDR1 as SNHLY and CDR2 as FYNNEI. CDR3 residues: CASSVIGGPGELFF. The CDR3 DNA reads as TGTGCCAGCAGTGTAATAGGGGGACCTGGGGAGCTGTTTTTT. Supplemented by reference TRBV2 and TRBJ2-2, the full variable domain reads EPEVTQTPSHQVTQMGQEVILRCVPISNHLYFYWYRQILGQKVEFLVSFYNNEISEKSEIFDDQFSVERPDGSNFTLKIRSTKLEDSAMYFCASSVIGGPGELFFGEGSRLTVL.

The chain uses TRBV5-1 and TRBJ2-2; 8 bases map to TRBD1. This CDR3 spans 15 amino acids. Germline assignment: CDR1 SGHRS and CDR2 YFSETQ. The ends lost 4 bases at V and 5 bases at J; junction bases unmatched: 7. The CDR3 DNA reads TGCGCCAGCAGCGATCGGACAGGGAGAACCGGGGAGCTGTTTTTT. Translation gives CASSDRTGRTGELFF. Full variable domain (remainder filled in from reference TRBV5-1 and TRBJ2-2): KAGVTQTPRYLIKTRGQQVTLSCSPISGHRSVSWYQQTPGQGLQFLFEYFSETQRNKGNFPGRFSGRQFSNSRSEMNVSTLELGDSALYLCASSDRTGRTGELFFGEGSRLTVL.

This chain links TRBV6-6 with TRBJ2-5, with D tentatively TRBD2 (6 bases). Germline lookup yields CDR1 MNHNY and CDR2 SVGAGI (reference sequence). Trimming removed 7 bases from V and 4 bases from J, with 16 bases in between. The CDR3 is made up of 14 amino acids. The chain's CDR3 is CASTLAAGAETQYF. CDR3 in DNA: TGTGCCAGCACCCTAGCAGCGGGCGCAGAGACCCAGTACTTC.

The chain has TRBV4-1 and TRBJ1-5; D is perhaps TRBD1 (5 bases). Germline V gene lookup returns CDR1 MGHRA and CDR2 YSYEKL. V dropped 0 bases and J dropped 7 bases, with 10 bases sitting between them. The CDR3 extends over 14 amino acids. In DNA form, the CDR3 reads TGCGCCAGCAGCCAAGATGGGGGTCGACAGCCCCAGCATTTT. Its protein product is CASSQDGGRQPQHF.

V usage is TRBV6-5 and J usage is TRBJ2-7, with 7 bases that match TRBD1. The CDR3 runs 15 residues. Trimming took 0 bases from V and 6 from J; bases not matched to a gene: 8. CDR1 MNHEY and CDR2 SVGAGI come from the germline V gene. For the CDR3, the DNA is TGTGCCAGCAGTTACTCAGTTGGACAGGAAGGCGAGCAGTACTTC. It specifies CASSYSVGQEGEQYF.

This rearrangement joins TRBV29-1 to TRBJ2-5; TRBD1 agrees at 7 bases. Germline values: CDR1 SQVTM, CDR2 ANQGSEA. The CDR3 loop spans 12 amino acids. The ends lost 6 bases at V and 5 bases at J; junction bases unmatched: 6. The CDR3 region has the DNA TGCAGCGTGGACAGGTCCGGGGAGACCCAGTACTTC. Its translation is CSVDRSGETQYF.

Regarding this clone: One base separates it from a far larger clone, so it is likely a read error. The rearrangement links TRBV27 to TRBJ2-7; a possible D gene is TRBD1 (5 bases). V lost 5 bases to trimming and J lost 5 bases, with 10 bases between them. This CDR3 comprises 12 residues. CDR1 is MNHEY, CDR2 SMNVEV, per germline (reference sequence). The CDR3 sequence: CASSGGAHEQYF. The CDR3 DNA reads TGTGCCAGCAGTGGTGGGGCCCACGAGCAGTACTTC.

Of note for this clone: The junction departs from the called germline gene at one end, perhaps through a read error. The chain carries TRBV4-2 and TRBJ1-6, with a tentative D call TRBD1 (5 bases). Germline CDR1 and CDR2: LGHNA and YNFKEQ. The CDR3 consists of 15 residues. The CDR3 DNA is TGTGCCAGCGGCCAACCGGGACGGCACTATTCACCCCTCCACTTT. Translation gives CASGQPGRHYSPLHF.

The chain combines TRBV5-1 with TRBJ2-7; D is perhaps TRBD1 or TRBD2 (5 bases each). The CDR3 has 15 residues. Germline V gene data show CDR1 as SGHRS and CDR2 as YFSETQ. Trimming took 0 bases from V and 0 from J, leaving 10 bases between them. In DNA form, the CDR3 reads TGCGCCAGCAGCTTGGCTAATGGGGGCTCCTACGAGCAGTACTTC. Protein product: CASSLANGGSYEQYF.

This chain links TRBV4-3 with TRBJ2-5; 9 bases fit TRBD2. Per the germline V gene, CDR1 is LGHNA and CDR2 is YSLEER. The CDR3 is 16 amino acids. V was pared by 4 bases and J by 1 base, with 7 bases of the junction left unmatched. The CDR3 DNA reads TGCGCCAGCAGCCCCGATAGCGGGAGCACCCAAGAGACCCAGTACTTC. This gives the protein CASSPDSGSTQETQYF.

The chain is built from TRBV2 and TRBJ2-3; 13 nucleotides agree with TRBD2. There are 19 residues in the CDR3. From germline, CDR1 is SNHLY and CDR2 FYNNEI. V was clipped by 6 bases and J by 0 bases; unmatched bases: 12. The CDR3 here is CASSDAGLAGRWSTDTQYF. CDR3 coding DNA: TGTGCCAGCAGCGATGCGGGACTAGCGGGAAGGTGGAGCACAGATACGCAGTATTTT.

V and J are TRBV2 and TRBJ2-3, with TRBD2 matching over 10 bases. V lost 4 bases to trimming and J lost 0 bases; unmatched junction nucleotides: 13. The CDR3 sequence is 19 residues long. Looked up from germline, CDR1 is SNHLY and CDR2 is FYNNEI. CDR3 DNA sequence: TGTGCCAGCAGTGGAGCAGCGGGAGGGCGAGTGATCAGCACAGATACGCAGTATTTT. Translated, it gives CASSGAAGGRVISTDTQYF.

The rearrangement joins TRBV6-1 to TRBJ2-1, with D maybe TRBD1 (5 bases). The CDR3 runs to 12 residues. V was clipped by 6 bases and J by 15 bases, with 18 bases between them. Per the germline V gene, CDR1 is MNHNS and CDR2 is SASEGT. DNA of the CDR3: TGTGCCAGCAGGAAGACAGATTCCTGGGGGTTCTTC. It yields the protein CASRKTDSWGFF.

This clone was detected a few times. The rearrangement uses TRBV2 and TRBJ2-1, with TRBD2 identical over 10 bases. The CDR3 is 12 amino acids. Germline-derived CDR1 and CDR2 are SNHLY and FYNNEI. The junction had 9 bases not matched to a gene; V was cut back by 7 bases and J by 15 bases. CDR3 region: CASKEWRTSGFF. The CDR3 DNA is TGTGCCAGCAAGGAGTGGCGGACTAGCGGGTTCTTC.

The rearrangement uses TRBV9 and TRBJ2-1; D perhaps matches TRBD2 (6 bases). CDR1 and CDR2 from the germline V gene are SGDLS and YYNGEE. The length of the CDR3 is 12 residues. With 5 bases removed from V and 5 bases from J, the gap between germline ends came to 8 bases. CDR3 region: CASSGGNNEQFF. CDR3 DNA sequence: TGTGCCAGCAGTGGAGGGAACAATGAGCAGTTCTTC.

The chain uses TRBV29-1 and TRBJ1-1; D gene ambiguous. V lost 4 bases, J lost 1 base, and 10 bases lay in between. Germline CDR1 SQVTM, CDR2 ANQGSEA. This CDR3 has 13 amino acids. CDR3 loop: CSVGVGRNTEAFF. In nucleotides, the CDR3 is TGCAGCGTTGGGGTAGGGAGGAACACTGAAGCTTTCTTT.